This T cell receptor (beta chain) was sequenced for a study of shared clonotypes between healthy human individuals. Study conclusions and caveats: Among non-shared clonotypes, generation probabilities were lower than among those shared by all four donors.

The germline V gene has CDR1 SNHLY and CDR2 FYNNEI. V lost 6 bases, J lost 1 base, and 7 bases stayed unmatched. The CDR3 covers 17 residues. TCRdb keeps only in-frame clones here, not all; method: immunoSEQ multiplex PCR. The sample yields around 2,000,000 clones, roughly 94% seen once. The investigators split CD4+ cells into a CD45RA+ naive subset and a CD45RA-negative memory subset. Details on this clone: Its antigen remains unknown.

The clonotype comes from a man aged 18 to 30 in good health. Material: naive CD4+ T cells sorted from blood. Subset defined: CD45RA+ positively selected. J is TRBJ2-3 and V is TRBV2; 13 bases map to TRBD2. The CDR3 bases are TGTGCCAGCAGCAGGACTAGCGGGAGAGGTGGCACAGATACGCAGTATTTT. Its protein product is CASSRTSGRGGTDTQYF.